This entry describes one T cell receptor beta chain. Its target is unknown. These data are taken from a study of CD4+ T cells in melanoma. Study-level points and caveats: Reportedly, melanoma neoantigen-specific CD4+ T cells showed varied differentiation states.

Libraries were prepared by immunoSEQ multiplex PCR; TCRdb keeps only in-frame clonotypes and omits some of them. The sample records 9,500 to 11,000 clones, 50% to 70% being singletons. Trimming stripped 4 bases from V and 7 bases from J, with 11 bases between. Germline V gene sequence: CDR1 LNHDA, CDR2 SQIVND (reference sequence). The CDR3 contains 13 residues. The sample consisted of cells from a culture (not recorded whether cultured in vitro). The sequence was collected from a human donor with melanoma. This rearrangement joins TRBV19 to TRBJ1-5; D is possibly TRBD1 (5 bases). The CDR3 protein is CASSSQGWQPQHF. CDR3 nucleotide sequence: TGTGCCAGTAGTAGCCAGGGTTGGCAGCCCCAGCATTTT.